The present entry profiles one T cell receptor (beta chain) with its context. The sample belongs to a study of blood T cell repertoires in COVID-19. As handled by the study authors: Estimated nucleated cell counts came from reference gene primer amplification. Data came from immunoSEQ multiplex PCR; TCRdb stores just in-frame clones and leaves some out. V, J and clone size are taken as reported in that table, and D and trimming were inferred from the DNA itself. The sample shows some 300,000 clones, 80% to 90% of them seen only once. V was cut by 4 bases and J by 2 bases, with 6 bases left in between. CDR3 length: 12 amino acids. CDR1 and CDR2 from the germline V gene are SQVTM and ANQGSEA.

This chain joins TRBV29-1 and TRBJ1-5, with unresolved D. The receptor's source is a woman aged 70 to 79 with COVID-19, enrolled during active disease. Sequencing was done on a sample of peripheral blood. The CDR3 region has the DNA TGCAGCGTTGTTTCTGGCAATCAGCCCCAGCATTTT. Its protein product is CSVVSGNQPQHF.